One and the same sample provided the 22 T cell receptor beta chains below, sequenced in a study of T cells in Graves' hyperthyroidism and ophthalmopathy. TCR beta CDR3 regions were amplified from RNA transcripts. First-round RT-PCR with HTBI primers amplified the TCR CDR3 region. One entry per CDR3 protein results from TCRdb running MiXCR on the multiplex PCR reads. This sample has a few hundred thousand distinct CDR3 sequences, with 12% to 15% found just once. The sample was blood. Receptors originate from a woman under 30 with Graves' hyperthyroidism.

The CDR3 DNA reads TGTGCCAGCAGCTTAAAGGGGCGGGAGGGCCGAAATGAGCAGTTCTTC. Its translation is CASSLKGREGRNEQFF. The chain couples TRBV11-2 to TRBJ2-1, with 9 bases lining up with TRBD2. The CDR3 is 16 residues long. The ends lost 2 bases at V and 7 bases at J; junction bases unmatched: 9. CDR1 is SGHAT and CDR2 is FQNNGV in the germline V gene.

The chain carries TRBV6-2 or TRBV6-3 and TRBJ2-7; TRBD2 matches at 8 bases. CDR1 is MNHEY and CDR2 is SVGEGT in the germline V gene. The CDR3 loop spans 16 amino acids. V was clipped by 5 bases and J by 3 bases; unmatched bases: 12. The CDR3 DNA follows: TGTGCCAGCAGTAGAAATCCGGGACTAGAGGTCTACGAGCAGTACTTC. The encoded protein is CASSRNPGLEVYEQYF.

This clonotype was counted ten times or more. This rearrangement joins TRBV20-1 to TRBJ1-1; no clear D gene. This CDR3 has 14 residues. The germline V and J ends were trimmed by 6 bases and 1 base, with 15 bases remaining between them. Germline CDR1 reads DFQATT; CDR2 reads SNEGSKA (reference sequence). The CDR3 DNA sequence: TGCAGTGCCCACCGGGGAGCCCAGAACACTGAAGCTTTCTTT. Its protein product is CSAHRGAQNTEAFF.

The V and J genes are TRBV4-3 and TRBJ2-5; 11 nucleotides line up with TRBD2. This CDR3 has 19 residues. V lost 0 bases, J lost 4 bases, and 13 bases stayed unmatched. Germline values: CDR1 LGHNA, CDR2 YSLEER. The CDR3 DNA is TGCGCCAGCAGCCAAGATCCTCTAGCGGGAGGTCGGGCCAGAGAGACCCAGTACTTC. Encoded protein: CASSQDPLAGGRARETQYF.

The rearrangement uses TRBV2 and TRBJ1-6; D gene unclear. Trimming shortened V by 8 bases and J by 0 bases, and 14 bases separated the two germline ends. This CDR3 is built from 16 residues. Germline-derived CDR1 and CDR2 are SNHLY and FYNNEI. The CDR3 nucleotides read TGTGCCAGCGTACCCTCTAGGCGCTCCTATAATTCACCCCTCCACTTT. Translating gives CASVPSRRSYNSPLHF.

At least ten counts were recorded for this clonotype. V gene TRBV6-2 or TRBV6-3 combines with J gene TRBJ2-1; no definite D call. V gave up 2 bases and J gave up 5 bases, with 13 bases separating them. Germline loops: CDR1 MNHEY, CDR2 SVGEGT. The CDR3 spans 15 residues. The CDR3, as DNA: TGTGCCAGCAGTTACGAGTGGCGAGGACACAATGAGCAGTTCTTC. Residues: CASSYEWRGHNEQFF.

There are many counts of this clonotype. The rearrangement joins TRBV11-2 to TRBJ1-1; D not certain. Germline V CDR1 and CDR2: SGHAT, FQNNGV. This CDR3 region has 15 residues. The V end lost 1 base, the J end lost 1 base, and 10 bases lay between the germline ends. This CDR3 is CASSLVGTENTEAFF. CDR3 DNA: TGTGCCAGCAGCTTAGTCGGAACGGAGAACACTGAAGCTTTCTTT.

This clonotype came up once. With a much larger clone just one base away, this may be a read error. The rearrangement uses TRBV11-1 and TRBJ2-1; D is unclear. The CDR3 is 13 residues long. Germline lookup yields CDR1 SGHAT and CDR2 FQDESV (reference sequence). CDR3 DNA sequence: TGTGCCGGCAGCTCTTCCGCTTCTAACGAGCAGTTCTTC. This gives the protein CAGSSSASNEQFF.

This sequence joins TRBV13 and TRBJ2-3, with 10 bases fitting TRBD2. Germline CDR1 PRHDT, CDR2 FYEKMQ (reference sequence). Trimming took 7 bases from V and 1 from J; bases not matched to a gene: 2. The CDR3 has 14 residues. The DNA of the CDR3 is TGTGCCAGCACCACTAGCGGGGGCACAGATACGCAGTATTTT. Translation gives CASTTSGGTDTQYF.

At least ten counts were recorded for this clonotype. This chain connects TRBV3-1 to TRBJ1-1; TRBD1 matches 9 bases. V gave up 1 base and J gave up 5 bases; unmatched junction bases: 5. This CDR3 has 15 residues. Germline V gives CDR1 LGHDT, CDR2 YNNKEL (reference sequence). As DNA, the CDR3 is TGTGCCAGCAGCCAAGCCCACAGGGGGCAAACTGAAGCTTTCTTT. It codes for CASSQAHRGQTEAFF.

This clonotype has a count of ten or more. The J gene is TRBJ2-1, the V gene TRBV2; 9 bases are shared with TRBD2. Germline loops: CDR1 SNHLY, CDR2 FYNNEI. The CDR3 covers 16 residues. V lost 5 bases, J lost 4 bases, and 9 bases stayed unmatched. The CDR3 sequence: CASSTTRTSAYNEQFF. CDR3 nucleotide sequence: TGTGCCAGCAGTACAACTCGGACTAGCGCTTACAATGAGCAGTTCTTC.

This clonotype was picked up a small number of times. The CDR3 DNA reads TGTGCCAGCGGGGCCACAGATACGCAGTATTTT. This translates into CASGATDTQYF. The genes are TRBV28 and TRBJ2-3; D possibly corresponds to TRBD1 (5 bases). The germline gives CDR1 MDHEN, CDR2 SYDVKM. This CDR3 is 11 amino acids long. V was clipped by 8 bases and J by 2 bases, with 5 bases between them.

This rearrangement joins TRBV3-1 to TRBJ2-1; 11 bases line up with TRBD2. Germline V gene lookup returns CDR1 LGHDT and CDR2 YNNKEL (reference sequence). CDR3 size: 16 residues. V gave up 5 bases and J gave up 7 bases; unmatched junction bases: 10. The CDR3 loop reads CASSVSLAGGYNEQFF. In nucleotides, the CDR3 is TGTGCCAGCAGCGTATCCCTAGCGGGAGGTTATAATGAGCAGTTCTTC.

Concerning this clonotype: This sequence may be a read error, since a much larger clone differs from it by one base. V and J are TRBV5-1 and TRBJ1-1; 7 bases align to TRBD1. V shed 3 bases, J shed 4 bases, and the junction held 6 bases outside the gene matches. This CDR3 is built from 14 residues. Per the germline V gene, CDR1 is SGHRS and CDR2 is YFSETQ. DNA for the CDR3: TGCGCCAGCAGCTGGGAGGGGGCGTGCACTGAAGCTTTCTTT. Amino acid sequence: CASSWEGACTEAFF.

This clonotype was counted many times. The chain links TRBV12-3 or TRBV12-4 to TRBJ2-7; no clear D. The CDR3 is 17 amino acids. Trimming took 5 bases from V and 5 from J, leaving 25 bases between them. CDR3 amino acids: CASSGHVRTKLTNEQYF. DNA of the CDR3: TGTGCCAGCAGTGGGCACGTACGGACCAAACTAACCAACGAGCAGTACTTC.

This clonotype was counted many times. This chain's CDR3 is CSVEEGEETQYF. Written as DNA, the CDR3 is TGCAGCGTTGAAGAGGGGGAGGAGACCCAGTACTTC. V gene TRBV29-1 combines with J gene TRBJ2-5; D assignment may be TRBD1 or TRBD2 (5 bases each). This CDR3 is built from 12 residues. Germline lookup yields CDR1 SQVTM and CDR2 ANQGSEA. The V end lost 0 bases, the J end lost 5 bases, and 7 bases lay between the germline ends.

This clonotype was counted a single time. J is TRBJ2-7 and V is TRBV7-9, with a tentative D call TRBD2 (6 bases). The germline gives CDR1 SEHNR, CDR2 FQNEAQ (reference sequence). Deletions cut 4 bases from V and 1 base from J, with 14 bases between. The CDR3 is made up of 15 amino acids. Here the CDR3 reads CASSSPGLLSYEQYF. The DNA of the CDR3 is TGTGCCAGCAGCTCTCCGGGACTTTTGTCCTACGAGCAGTACTTC. Together with reference TRBV7-9 and TRBJ2-7, the CDR3 gives the full variable domain: DTGVSQNPRHKITKRGQNVTFRCDPISEHNRLYWYRQTLGQGPEFLTYFQNEAQLEKSRLLSDRFSAERPKGSFSTLEIQRTEQGDSAMYLCASSSPGLLSYEQYFGPGTRLTVT.

The chain links TRBV28 to TRBJ1-6; 11 nucleotides align to TRBD1. The trim removed 4 bases at V and 7 bases at J, leaving 9 bases unmatched. The CDR3 length is 17 residues. From germline, CDR1 is MDHEN and CDR2 SYDVKM. CDR3 loop: CASSSPGTGGTNSPLHF. The CDR3 DNA reads TGTGCCAGCAGTTCCCCCGGGACAGGGGGAACCAATTCACCCCTCCACTTT.

The table lists this clonotype with a few counts. This may be a read error: a much more frequent sequence differs by one nucleotide. The gene calls are TRBV29-1 and TRBJ2-1; 8 bases are shared with TRBD1. The J call may be in error: the DNA end matches TRBJ2-7 better. Germline V CDR1 and CDR2: SQVTM, ANQGSEA. The CDR3 sequence is 12 residues long. This CDR3 is CSVNRGNNEQYF. CDR3 bases: TGCAGCGTTAACAGGGGGAACAATGAGCAGTACTTC.

V usage is TRBV7-3 and J usage is TRBJ2-1, with 11 bases lining up with TRBD2. CDR3 length: 13 residues. J gave up 10 bases and V 5 bases, and 4 bases lay outside the gene matches. CDR1 is SGHTA, CDR2 FQGTGA, per germline. CDR3 protein: CASSELAGVEQFF. The DNA of the CDR3 is TGTGCCAGCAGCGAACTAGCGGGAGTAGAGCAGTTCTTC. Drawing the rest from reference TRBV7-3 and TRBJ2-1, the complete variable domain is GAGVSQTPSNKVTEKGKYVELRCDPISGHTALYWYRQSLGQGPEFLIYFQGTGAADDSGLPNDRFFAVRPEGSVSTLKIQRTERGDSAVYLCASSELAGVEQFFGPGTRLTVL.

The count of this clonotype is one. This chain connects TRBV6-2 or TRBV6-3 to TRBJ2-5, with 9 bases matching TRBD2. After removal of 6 bases from V and 4 bases from J, the junction contained 9 bases not matched to a gene. CDR3 length: 15 amino acids. Germline V gives CDR1 MNHEY, CDR2 SVGEGT. The CDR3 DNA sequence: TGTGCCAGCAGATATGGACTAGCGTTTCGAGAGACCCAGTACTTC. Its protein is CASRYGLAFRETQYF.

This clonotype was seen only a few times. The gene calls are TRBV6-4 and TRBJ2-3, with TRBD1 as a possible D gene (6 bases). CDR3 length: 15 amino acids. The V gene lost 0 bases and the J gene lost 2 bases, with 9 bases spanning the gap. CDR1 is MRHNA and CDR2 is SNTAGT in the germline V gene. The CDR3 protein is CASSDSPGATDTQYF. The DNA of the CDR3 is TGTGCCAGCAGTGACTCTCCAGGGGCCACAGATACGCAGTATTTT.